This is a list of T cell receptor beta chains from one sample in a study of identical twins. One entry per CDR3 protein results from TCRdb running MiXCR on the 5' RACE reads. In the table there are about 1.7 million distinct CDR3 sequences, around a third of which are singletons. The sample consisted of cord blood. The receptors were gathered from a newborn girl in good health. Both conserved end residues are trimmed from each CDR3. The D gene is left open where the match is weak. Clone size is not always given. Where it is, it says once, few, many or a class for expanded clones.

j_call	clone_size	v_call	d_call	cdr3_aa
TRBJ2-3	NA	TRBV12-3/TRBV12-4	TRBD1	ASTANRGSTDTQY
TRBJ2-3	NA	TRBV18	TRBD2	ASSPKLGTSGGHSTDTQY
TRBJ2-5	NA	TRBV12-5	NA	ASGLVRGTQY
TRBJ2-1	many	TRBV28	NA	ASSPPTMPYNEQF
TRBJ1-5	NA	TRBV27	TRBD1	ASSLNGDRGNQPQH
TRBJ2-7	NA	TRBV12-3/TRBV12-4	TRBD2	ASSLRREGYNEQY
TRBJ2-1	few	TRBV10-3	NA	AIWVGGRGNEQF
TRBJ1-5	few	TRBV6-6	TRBD1	ASSYSTGGQPQH
TRBJ2-1	NA	TRBV4-2	NA	ASSQGGRGVEQF
TRBJ2-3	few	TRBV20-1	TRBD2	SARDQASGRDTQY
TRBJ1-2	NA	TRBV28	NA	ASRADSAYGYT
TRBJ2-7	NA	TRBV3-1	NA	ASSQWGGEQY
TRBJ2-3	NA	TRBV20-1	NA	SANPEESTDTQY
TRBJ1-1	NA	TRBV29-1	NA	SAYTMMNTEAF
TRBJ2-7	many	TRBV12-5	NA	ASGLVQTGREYEQY
TRBJ2-3	NA	TRBV4-1	TRBD2	AGSHKVGLAGSTDTQY
TRBJ1-1	few	TRBV6-1	NA	ASTAGLGEAF
TRBJ1-2	few	TRBV28	NA	ASSPRDITMYGYT
TRBJ2-1	few	TRBV24-1	TRBD2	ATSEASGDPYNEQF
TRBJ2-3	few	TRBV6-6	TRBD1	ASSYSSVQGADTQY
TRBJ2-3	NA	TRBV14	NA	ASSQDQLGSDTQY
TRBJ2-7	NA	TRBV11-2	NA	ASSLGERVSPYEQY
TRBJ2-1	few	TRBV20-1	TRBD2	SAGLAGTPYNEQF
TRBJ2-4	NA	TRBV5-1	NA	ASSSEGTALAKNIQY
TRBJ1-2	many	TRBV3-1	NA	ASSQGSSYGYT
TRBJ2-1	few	TRBV2	TRBD2	ASSEVGREGREF
TRBJ2-3	NA	TRBV20-1	NA	GARIQGRTDTQY
NA	few	TRBV28	NA	ASSFLTGPYEQY
TRBJ2-3	NA	TRBV3-1	NA	ASSHEWADTQY
TRBJ1-6	NA	TRBV20-1	TRBD1	SANRQGVSPLH
TRBJ1-4	NA	TRBV28	NA	ASSEKGTNEKLF
TRBJ1-2	NA	TRBV6-6	TRBD1	ASREGGQTYGYT
TRBJ2-3	many	TRBV24-1	NA	ATRDSTDTQY
TRBJ2-4	NA	TRBV20-1	NA	SASGLLAGSLAGDIQY
TRBJ1-5	few	TRBV7-8	NA	ASSLDSGFNQPQH